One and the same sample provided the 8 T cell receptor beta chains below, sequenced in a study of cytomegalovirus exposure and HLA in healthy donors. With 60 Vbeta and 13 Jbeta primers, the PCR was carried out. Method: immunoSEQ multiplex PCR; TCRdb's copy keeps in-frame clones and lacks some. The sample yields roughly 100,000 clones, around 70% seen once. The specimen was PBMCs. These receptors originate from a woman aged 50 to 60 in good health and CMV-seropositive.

This CDR3 reads CASSLSPRQTLGGYTF. The CDR3 DNA is TGTGCCAGCAGTTTATCCCCGAGACAGACTCTAGGTGGCTACACCTTC. This chain links TRBV28 with TRBJ1-2, with D possibly matching TRBD1 (5 bases). The CDR3 runs to 16 residues. The V gene lost 1 base and the J gene lost 7 bases, with 19 bases spanning the gap. Germline loops: CDR1 MDHEN, CDR2 SYDVKM.

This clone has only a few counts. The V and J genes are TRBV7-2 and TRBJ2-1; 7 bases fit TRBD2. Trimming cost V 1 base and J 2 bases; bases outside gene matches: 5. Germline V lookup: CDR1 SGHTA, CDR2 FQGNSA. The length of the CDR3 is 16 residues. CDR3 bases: TGTGCCAGCAGCTTAGGCTCGGGAGGAGCCTACAATGAGCAGTTCTTC. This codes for CASSLGSGGAYNEQFF.

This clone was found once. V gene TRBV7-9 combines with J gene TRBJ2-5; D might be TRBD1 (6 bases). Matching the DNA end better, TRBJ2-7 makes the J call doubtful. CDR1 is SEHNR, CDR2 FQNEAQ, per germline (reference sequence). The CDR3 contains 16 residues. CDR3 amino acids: CASSSTDYPQGYEQYF. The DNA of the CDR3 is TGTGCCAGCAGCTCCACAGATTACCCACAGGGCTACGAGCAGTACTTC.

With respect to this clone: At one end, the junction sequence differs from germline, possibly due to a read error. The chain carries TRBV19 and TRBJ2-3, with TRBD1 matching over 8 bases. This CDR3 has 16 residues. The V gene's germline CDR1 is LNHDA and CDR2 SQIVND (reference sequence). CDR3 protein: CAGRWTGTGGLDTQYF. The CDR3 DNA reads TGTGCCGGTAGATGGACCGGGACAGGAGGGTTAGATACGCAGTATTTT. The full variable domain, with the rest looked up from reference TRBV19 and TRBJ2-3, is DGGITQSPKYLFRKEGQNVTLSCEQNLNHDAMYWYRQDPGQGLRLIYYSQIVNDFQKGDIAEGYSVSREKKESFPLTVTSAQKNPTAFYLCAGRWTGTGGLDTQYFGPGTRLTVL.

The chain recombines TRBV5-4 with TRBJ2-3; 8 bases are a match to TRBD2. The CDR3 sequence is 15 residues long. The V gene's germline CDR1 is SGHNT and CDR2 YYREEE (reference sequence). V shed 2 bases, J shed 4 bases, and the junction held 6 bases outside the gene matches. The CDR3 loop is CASSFREGGADTQYF. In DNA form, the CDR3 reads TGTGCCAGCAGCTTTCGGGAGGGAGGAGCAGATACGCAGTATTTT. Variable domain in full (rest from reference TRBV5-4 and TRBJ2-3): ETGVTQSPTHLIKTRGQQVTLRCSSQSGHNTVSWYQQALGQGPQFIFQYYREEENGRGNFPPRFSGLQFPNYSSELNVNALELDDSALYLCASSFREGGADTQYFGPGTRLTVL.

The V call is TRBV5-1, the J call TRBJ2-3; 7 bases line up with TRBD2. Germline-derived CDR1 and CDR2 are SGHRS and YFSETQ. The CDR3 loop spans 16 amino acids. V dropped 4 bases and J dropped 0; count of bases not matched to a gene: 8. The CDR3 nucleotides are TGCGCCAGCAGCCTCAAACTAGCGCCTAGCACAGATACGCAGTATTTT. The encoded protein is CASSLKLAPSTDTQYF. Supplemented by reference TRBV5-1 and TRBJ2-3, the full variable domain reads KAGVTQTPRYLIKTRGQQVTLSCSPISGHRSVSWYQQTPGQGLQFLFEYFSETQRNKGNFPGRFSGRQFSNSRSEMNVSTLELGDSALYLCASSLKLAPSTDTQYFGPGTRLTVL.

CDR3 sequence (DNA): TGTGCCAGCAGCTATAACCAGGGACTAGCCTCAGGGACCCAGTACTTC. This codes for CASSYNQGLASGTQYF. The chain couples TRBV27 to TRBJ2-5; 9 nucleotides agree with TRBD2. The germline gives CDR1 MNHEY, CDR2 SMNVEV (reference sequence). The ends lost 6 bases at V and 7 bases at J; junction bases unmatched: 15. The CDR3 extends over 16 amino acids.

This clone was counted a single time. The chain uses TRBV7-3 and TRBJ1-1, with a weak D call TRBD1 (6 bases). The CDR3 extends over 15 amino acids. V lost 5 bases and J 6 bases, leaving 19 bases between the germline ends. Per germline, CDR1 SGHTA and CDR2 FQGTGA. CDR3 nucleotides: TGTGCCAGCAGCCCACAACACACAGGGTTCGCTGAAGCTTTCTTT. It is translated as CASSPQHTGFAEAFF.